Given below is one TCR beta chain in context. The sample comes from a study of blood T cell repertoires in COVID-19. Study information: COVID-19 samples, acute and convalescent, were from the United States, Italy and Spain. In each case, the material was cDNA or gDNA derived from T cells, B-cell-depleted T cells, or PBMCs.

Per the study methods: From reference gene primer amplification, estimates of nucleated cell counts were derived. The assay was immunoSEQ multiplex PCR, and TCRdb's table has in-frame clones only and misses some. Clone size and the V and J calls come from that table; the DNA yielded D and trimming. This table has 140,000 to 150,000 clones, approximately 89% appearing once. This CDR3 region has 16 residues. V dropped 2 bases and J dropped 0; count of bases not matched to a gene: 3. Looked up from germline, CDR1 is LNHNV and CDR2 is YYDKDF (reference sequence). The J gene is TRBJ2-2, the V gene TRBV15, with 7 bases fitting TRBD1. This TCR derives from a human donor in a cohort sampled during active COVID-19. The sample comprised peripheral blood. CDR3 residues: CATSRPDRANTGELFF. In DNA form, the CDR3 reads TGTGCCACCAGCAGACCCGACAGGGCGAACACCGGGGAGCTGTTTTTT.